These 26 T cell receptor beta chains came from one sample sequenced in a study of shared clonotypes between healthy human individuals. Repertoires were generated with immunoSEQ multiplex PCR, while TCRdb's copy carries only in-frame clones and drops some. The table shows approximately 1,500,000 clones, with around 97% occurring only once. The sequencing input was naive CD4+ T cells sorted from blood. Noted subset: CD45RA+ positively selected. The receptors here all came from a man aged 25-40 years in good health.

V is TRBV5-5 and J is TRBJ1-5; D unclear. Germline V CDR1 and CDR2: SGHKS, YYEKEE (reference sequence). The CDR3 is made up of 15 amino acids. V was trimmed by 4 bases and J by 3 bases, leaving 14 bases between them. The CDR3 DNA reads as TGTGCCAGCAGCCCCGGAACGGCCAACAATCAGCCCCAGCATTTT. It translates to CASSPGTANNQPQHF.

The chain recombines TRBV21-1 with TRBJ2-5; the table names TRBD1, a call not compared with the DNA. TRBV21-1 counts as a pseudogene. This CDR3 spans 15 amino acids. The CDR3 spells CASSTTDRERETQYF. The CDR3 nucleotides are TGTGCCAGCAGCACGACTGACAGGGAGCGAGAGACCCAGTACTTC.

The chain employs TRBV11-2 and TRBJ2-7; tentatively, D is TRBD1 (6 bases). Trimming removed 3 bases from V and 6 bases from J, with 6 bases in between. The CDR3 sequence is 11 residues long. Germline loops: CDR1 SGHAT, CDR2 FQNNGV. The CDR3 is CASSFRGEQYF. The CDR3, as DNA: TGTGCCAGCAGCTTCAGGGGCGAGCAGTACTTC.

DNA of the CDR3: TGTGCCAGCAGTTTATTGCGCGGGAGTGTTGAGCAGTACTTC. This translates into CASSLLRGSVEQYF. This chain connects TRBV27 to TRBJ2-7, with 7 bases lining up with TRBD2. The J segment lost 7 bases and the V segment lost 1 base, leaving 7 bases of the junction unmatched. The CDR3 runs to 14 residues. The germline CDR1 and CDR2 sequences are MNHEY and SMNVEV (reference sequence).

V usage is TRBV7-9 and J usage is TRBJ2-2; a possible D gene is TRBD1 (5 bases). The CDR3 has 14 residues. V lost 3 bases and J 4 bases, leaving 9 bases between the germline ends. Germline CDR1 and CDR2: SEHNR and FQNEAQ (reference sequence). CDR3 sequence (DNA): TGTGCCAGCAGCTTTCAGGGTTTCACCGGGGAGCTGTTTTTT. Translating it yields CASSFQGFTGELFF.

The chain uses TRBV6-5 and TRBJ2-5, with D unclear. Deletions cut 8 bases from V and 5 bases from J, with 12 bases between. This CDR3 has 12 residues. CDR1 is MNHEY, CDR2 SVGAGI, per germline. The CDR3 bases are TGTGCCAGCGCCCAAACTCGGGAGACCCAGTACTTC. Protein: CASAQTRETQYF.

Here the CDR3 DNA reads TGCGCCAGCAGCTTGAGACAGGGGGCTACCGGGGAGCTGTTTTTT. Protein: CASSLRQGATGELFF. The chain joins TRBV5-1 to TRBJ2-2; TRBD1 agrees at 10 bases. V dropped 1 base and J dropped 5; count of bases not matched to a gene: 2. Looked up from germline, CDR1 is SGHRS and CDR2 is YFSETQ. The CDR3 is 15 amino acids.

This clone was counted a single time. The chain combines TRBV28 with TRBJ2-6, with no clear D. The V and J ends lost 10 bases and 1 base respectively, with 17 bases between them. The V gene's germline CDR1 is MDHEN and CDR2 SYDVKM. The CDR3 length is 16 residues. CDR3 DNA: TGTGCCATCCTACCCCGCCCCGGGTCTGGGGCCAACGTCCTGACTTTC. It yields the protein CAILPRPGSGANVLTF.

The J gene is TRBJ2-3, the V gene TRBV4-2; tentative D call: TRBD2 (5 bases). This CDR3 comprises 15 residues. Trimming pared 1 base from V and 3 bases from J, leaving 11 bases between. Germline-derived CDR1 and CDR2 are LGHNA and YNFKEQ. CDR3 loop: CASSQARTYTDTQYF. CDR3 sequence (DNA): TGTGCCAGCAGCCAAGCAAGGACTTATACAGATACGCAGTATTTT.

The chain is built from TRBV7-9 and TRBJ2-7; D may be TRBD2 (5 bases). Germline V CDR1 and CDR2: SEHNR, FQNEAQ (reference sequence). The CDR3 extends over 19 amino acids. The germline V and J ends were trimmed by 3 bases and 4 bases, with 28 bases remaining between them. The CDR3 DNA sequence: TGTGCCAGCAGCTTGGGCGATCTACGCGGGCGGCCTTCGTATTACGAGCAGTACTTC. Its protein is CASSLGDLRGRPSYYEQYF.

The V gene is TRBV7-9, the J gene TRBJ2-7; TRBD1 agrees at 9 bases. Germline assignment: CDR1 SEHNR and CDR2 FQNEAQ (reference sequence). The junction had 7 bases not matched to a gene; V was cut back by 5 bases and J by 8 bases. The CDR3 is 13 amino acids. The CDR3 coding sequence is TGTGCCAGCAGCCAGGGACAGGGCTTGCAGCAGTACTTC. It specifies CASSQGQGLQQYF.

V and J are TRBV25-1 and TRBJ2-7; D not certain. The ends were cut back, 3 bases at V and 7 bases at J, with 10 bases in the middle. The CDR3 loop spans 12 amino acids. Germline V lookup: CDR1 MGHDK, CDR2 SYGVNS. The CDR3 protein is CASSELTGEQYF. The DNA of the CDR3 is TGTGCCAGCAGTGAGTTAACCGGAGAGCAGTACTTC.

The chain's CDR3 is CASSLGVEQYF. The CDR3 bases are TGTGCCAGCAGCTTAGGGGTCGAGCAGTACTTC. This chain links TRBV7-9 with TRBJ2-7; no clear D gene. Per the germline V gene, CDR1 is SEHNR and CDR2 is FQNEAQ (reference sequence). V dropped 1 base and J dropped 6 bases, with 4 bases sitting between them. The CDR3 contains 11 residues.

V and J are TRBV2 and TRBJ2-7; TRBD2 matches at 11 bases. CDR1 and CDR2 (germline): SNHLY, FYNNEI. After removal of 8 bases from V and 1 base from J, the junction contained 13 bases not matched to a gene. The CDR3 loop spans 17 amino acids. The CDR3 loop is CASGPSGRFAESYEQYF. The CDR3 DNA is TGTGCCAGCGGTCCTAGCGGGAGGTTCGCGGAATCCTACGAGCAGTACTTC.

V gene TRBV27 combines with J gene TRBJ2-1, with TRBD1 identical over 8 bases. V dropped 2 bases and J dropped 8; count of bases not matched to a gene: 2. Germline V gene sequence: CDR1 MNHEY, CDR2 SMNVEV (reference sequence). The CDR3 runs 13 residues. The CDR3, as DNA: TGTGCCAGCAGTTTAGGACAGGGCGATGAGCAGTTCTTC. This codes for CASSLGQGDEQFF.

The CDR3 sequence is CASSQDGRLAASTDTQYF. As DNA, the CDR3 is TGTGCCAGCAGCCAAGACGGACGGCTAGCAGCTAGCACAGATACGCAGTATTTT. The rearrangement uses TRBV14 and TRBJ2-3, with a weak D call TRBD2 (5 bases). Trimming removed 0 bases from V and 0 bases from J, with 16 bases in between. Per the germline V gene, CDR1 is SGHDN and CDR2 is FVKESK. The CDR3 is 18 amino acids.

This clone has a single count. This sequence joins TRBV5-4 and TRBJ2-1; 7 nucleotides match TRBD2. After removal of 1 base from V and 4 bases from J, the junction contained 11 bases not matched to a gene. The CDR3 is made up of 17 amino acids. Germline assignment: CDR1 SGHNT and CDR2 YYREEE (reference sequence). The CDR3 loop reads CASSLRPLGAGYNEQFF. CDR3 nucleotide sequence: TGTGCCAGCAGCTTGCGCCCCCTGGGAGCGGGGTACAATGAGCAGTTCTTC.

The genes are TRBV6-5 and TRBJ2-2; D gene uncertain. Germline assignment: CDR1 MNHEY and CDR2 SVGAGI. The CDR3 covers 12 residues. Trimming left V 0 bases short and J 8 bases short, with 4 bases between. The CDR3 here is CASSYSEGELFF. CDR3 in DNA: TGTGCCAGCAGTTACTCCGAAGGGGAGCTGTTTTTT.

The chain is built from TRBV29-1 and TRBJ1-2; a possible D gene is TRBD1 (6 bases). The CDR3 contains 13 residues. V lost 6 bases to trimming and J lost 4 bases, with 15 bases between them. Germline loops: CDR1 SQVTM, CDR2 ANQGSEA. CDR3: CSVGGGQSYGYTF. The CDR3 DNA sequence: TGCAGCGTCGGAGGGGGGCAGAGCTATGGCTACACCTTC.

V gene TRBV7-9 combines with J gene TRBJ2-1, with 9 bases that match TRBD2. Looked up from germline, CDR1 is SEHNR and CDR2 is FQNEAQ (reference sequence). V was clipped by 4 bases and J by 5 bases; unmatched bases: 9. This CDR3 spans 16 amino acids. As DNA, the CDR3 is TGTGCCAGCAGCTCCAGTCCTAGCGGGAAAGACAATGAGCAGTTCTTC. Protein product: CASSSSPSGKDNEQFF.

V is TRBV7-9 and J is TRBJ2-3; D not resolved. Trimming removed 5 bases from V and 3 bases from J, with 15 bases in between. Germline lookup yields CDR1 SEHNR and CDR2 FQNEAQ (reference sequence). CDR3 length: 15 amino acids. The CDR3 loop is CASSTWAGETDTQYF. DNA for the CDR3: TGTGCCAGCAGCACCTGGGCAGGTGAGACAGATACGCAGTATTTT.

V is TRBV6-5 and J is TRBJ2-2, with a weak D call TRBD2 (5 bases). V was pared by 0 bases and J by 5 bases, with 7 bases between. The CDR3 sequence is 14 residues long. Germline values: CDR1 MNHEY, CDR2 SVGAGI. CDR3 nucleotide sequence: TGTGCCAGCAGTTACTCTTGGAGGACCGGGGAGCTGTTTTTT. Residues: CASSYSWRTGELFF.

The chain employs TRBV18 and TRBJ2-2; 7 nucleotides align to TRBD1. From germline, CDR1 is KGHSH and CDR2 LQKENI. V lost 3 bases, J lost 5 bases, and 6 bases stayed unmatched. The CDR3 sequence is 15 residues long. CDR3 loop: CASSPGTDRTGELFF. DNA of the CDR3: TGTGCCAGCTCACCCGGGACAGATCGGACCGGGGAGCTGTTTTTT. Complete variable domain (other parts from reference TRBV18 and TRBJ2-2): NAGVMQNPRHLVRRRGQEARLRCSPMKGHSHVYWYRQLPEEGLKFMVYLQKENIIDESGMPKERFSAEFPKEGPSILRIQQVVRGDSAAYFCASSPGTDRTGELFFGEGSRLTVL.

The gene calls are TRBV5-1 and TRBJ1-3, with no clear D. V was cut by 0 bases and J by 0 bases, with 13 bases left in between. The length of the CDR3 is 17 residues. In germline, CDR1 is SGHRS, CDR2 YFSETQ. CDR3: CASSLGNLAGSGNTIYF. For the CDR3, the DNA is TGCGCCAGCAGCTTGGGGAACCTTGCCGGCTCTGGAAACACCATATATTTT.

The genes are TRBV18 and TRBJ2-7; TRBD2 matches at 7 bases. V shed 3 bases and J 6 bases; nucleotides not matched to a gene: 8. The CDR3 is 14 amino acids. The germline V gene has CDR1 KGHSH and CDR2 LQKENI. CDR3 loop: CASSPGGGESEQYF. The CDR3 DNA sequence: TGTGCCAGCTCACCTGGGGGGGGTGAATCCGAGCAGTACTTC.

The chain carries TRBV7-2 and TRBJ2-2, with no clear D. The CDR3 is made up of 16 amino acids. From germline, CDR1 is SGHTA and CDR2 FQGNSA. Trimming took off 4 bases at V and 3 bases at J, with 15 bases between the two ends. In DNA, the CDR3 is TGTGCCAGCAGCTCCGACTCGATTCTATACACCGGGGAGCTGTTTTTT. Translated: CASSSDSILYTGELFF.